Below, 14 T cell receptor beta chains from the same sample are listed, as sequenced in a study of T cell changes during pregnancy in multiple sclerosis. The method was immunoSEQ multiplex PCR; TCRdb's version includes in-frame clones alone and lacks a portion of them. The repertoire includes approximately 50,000 clones, 92% of them detected once, and approximately 0.72% sits in the top ten. The specimen was CD4+ T cells from peripheral blood mononuclear cells, collected in the third trimester of pregnancy. The receptor set was obtained from a female donor with multiple sclerosis, enrolled in a pregnancy study.

The genes are TRBV2 and TRBJ1-4; 12 bases map to TRBD1. The CDR3 runs to 14 residues. V lost 8 bases, J lost 8 bases, and 6 bases stayed unmatched. In germline, CDR1 is SNHLY, CDR2 FYNNEI. CDR3 amino acids: CASGGQGAVEKLFF. The CDR3 DNA follows: TGTGCCAGCGGGGGACAGGGGGCAGTCGAAAAACTGTTTTTT.

This chain joins TRBV7-9 and TRBJ1-1, with 8 bases identical to TRBD1. V was pared by 2 bases and J by 7 bases, with 12 bases of the junction left unmatched. The germline V gene has CDR1 SEHNR and CDR2 FQNEAQ (reference sequence). The CDR3 has 16 amino acids. Here the CDR3 reads CASSLPTGGGLDEAFF. CDR3 sequence (DNA): TGTGCCAGCAGCTTACCTACAGGGGGGGGACTTGATGAAGCTTTCTTT.

The chain links TRBV7-9 to TRBJ2-5, with D perhaps matching TRBD2 (6 bases). This CDR3 is built from 16 residues. The V end was cut by 2 bases, the J end by 1 base, with 14 bases between. In germline, CDR1 is SEHNR, CDR2 FQNEAQ (reference sequence). In DNA, the CDR3 is TGTGCCAGCAGCTTAAGGGGCGGGACTGGCCAAGAGACCCAGTACTTC. This gives the protein CASSLRGGTGQETQYF.

V is TRBV6-9 and J is TRBJ2-2; a possible D gene is TRBD2 (6 bases). V gave up 10 bases and J gave up 5 bases, with 14 bases separating them. Germline loops: CDR1 MNHGY, CDR2 SVAAGI. The CDR3 loop spans 13 amino acids. The CDR3 bases are TGTGCCACGTCGAGACTAGTAACCGGGGAGCTGTTTTTT. Protein: CATSRLVTGELFF.

V and J are TRBV29-1 and TRBJ2-1, with 10 positions matching TRBD2. The CDR3 totals 16 residues. V lost 6 bases and J lost 4; bases outside the gene matches: 12. Germline CDR1 and CDR2: SQVTM and ANQGSEA. As DNA, the CDR3 is TGCAGCGTAGCGGGGCTAGCGGGAGTAGCTTACAATGAGCAGTTCTTC. It codes for CSVAGLAGVAYNEQFF.

A single count supports this clone. The chain joins TRBV18 to TRBJ1-1, with 7 positions matching TRBD1. This CDR3 is built from 16 residues. The germline V gene has CDR1 KGHSH and CDR2 LQKENI. Trimming took 8 bases from V and 1 from J; bases not matched to a gene: 13. CDR3 in amino acids: CASKRTGRFGNTEAFF. CDR3 sequence (DNA): TGTGCCAGCAAAAGGACAGGCAGATTTGGGAACACTGAAGCTTTCTTT.

A word on this clone: An end of the junction does not agree with germline; a read error may underlie this. The DNA for the CDR3 is TGCGCCAGCCCACCTAGGGGGGGATCGGGGTATGGCTGCACCTTC. The encoded protein is CASPPRGGSGYGCTF. The chain uses TRBV10-1 and TRBJ1-2; weak D call: TRBD1 (6 bases). Looked up from germline, CDR1 is WNHNN and CDR2 is SYGVQD (reference sequence). The length of the CDR3 is 15 residues.

The chain uses TRBV28 and TRBJ2-5, with D maybe TRBD2 (5 bases). The CDR3 covers 14 residues. CDR1 MDHEN and CDR2 SYDVKM come from the germline V gene. Trimming removed 5 bases from V and 2 bases from J, with 12 bases in between. CDR3 in DNA: TGTGCCAGCAGTATCTCTCCGGGACAAGAGACCCAGTACTTC. It is translated as CASSISPGQETQYF. The full variable domain, rest sourced from reference TRBV28 and TRBJ2-5, is DVKVTQSSRYLVKRTGEKVFLECVQDMDHENMFWYRQDPGLGLRLIYFSYDVKMKEKGDIPEGYSVSREKKERFSLILESASTNQTSMYLCASSISPGQETQYFGPGTRLLVL.

The chain uses TRBV6-5 and TRBJ2-7; D possibly corresponds to TRBD1 (6 bases). Deletions cut 2 bases from V and 5 bases from J, with 16 bases between. The CDR3 runs 15 residues. CDR1 is MNHEY, CDR2 SVGAGI, per germline. The CDR3 region is CASSYAGQGINEQYF. In nucleotides, the CDR3 is TGTGCCAGCAGTTACGCCGGGCAGGGGATAAACGAGCAGTACTTC.

The chain joins TRBV5-4 to TRBJ2-1; possibly TRBD2 for D (6 bases). CDR3 length: 15 amino acids. Germline V gene sequence: CDR1 SGHNT, CDR2 YYREEE (reference sequence). V lost 2 bases to trimming and J lost 4 bases, with 13 bases between them. CDR3 sequence: CASSFLAAHYNEQFF. In nucleotides, the CDR3 is TGTGCCAGCAGCTTCTTAGCGGCCCATTACAATGAGCAGTTCTTC.

The V call is TRBV5-6, the J call TRBJ2-7; 10 positions match TRBD1. The germline gives CDR1 SGHDT, CDR2 YYEEEE. The junction had 2 bases not matched to a gene; V was cut back by 1 base and J by 4 bases. The CDR3 sequence is 14 residues long. This CDR3 is CASSLWDRGYEQYF. The CDR3, as DNA: TGTGCCAGCAGCTTGTGGGACAGGGGTTACGAGCAGTACTTC.

This clone has just one count. CDR3 loop: CASSSPTGEYTEAFF. The CDR3 DNA sequence: TGTGCCAGCAGCTCCCCGACAGGGGAATACACTGAAGCTTTCTTT. The chain links TRBV5-4 to TRBJ1-1; 8 nucleotides match TRBD1. CDR3 length equals 15 residues. Germline trimming cut 3 bases from V and 3 bases from J; bases unmatched to any gene: 7. In germline, CDR1 is SGHNT, CDR2 YYREEE (reference sequence).

The chain uses TRBV6-5 and TRBJ1-2; 9 bases align to TRBD1. Trimming took 7 bases from V and 6 from J; bases not matched to a gene: 9. The CDR3 spans 14 residues. Germline CDR1 MNHEY, CDR2 SVGAGI. The CDR3 nucleotides read TGTGCCAGCAACTACGGACAGGGGAGGGATGGCTACACCTTC. Translated: CASNYGQGRDGYTF.

The CDR3 coding sequence is TGTGCCAGCTCACGCGCAATAACCACGACAGGGAATCAAGAGACCCAGTACTTC. This sequence encodes CASSRAITTTGNQETQYF. The chain is built from TRBV18 and TRBJ2-5, with TRBD1 identical over 7 bases. Germline V gene lookup returns CDR1 KGHSH and CDR2 LQKENI. The J segment lost 2 bases and the V segment lost 4 bases, leaving 16 bases of the junction unmatched. This CDR3 contains 18 residues. The complete variable domain, with remaining parts taken from reference TRBV18 and TRBJ2-5, reads NAGVMQNPRHLVRRRGQEARLRCSPMKGHSHVYWYRQLPEEGLKFMVYLQKENIIDESGMPKERFSAEFPKEGPSILRIQQVVRGDSAAYFCASSRAITTTGNQETQYFGPGTRLLVL.